A selection of T cell receptor beta chains follows, all from one sample in a study of blood T cells in healthy people across ages. TCRdb itself ran the 5' RACE reads through MiXCR, one entry per CDR3 protein. The sample lists about 730,000 distinct CDR3 sequences, 40% to 45% seen once, with around 20% in the top ten. Sequencing used blood. All receptors derive from a woman aged 55-70 years in good health. CDR3s include the opening cysteine and the closing phenylalanine or tryptophan. The D gene is left open where the match is weak. Clone size, where shown, is once, few, many, or a class for clones that have expanded.

clone_size j_call v_call d_call cdr3_aa cdr3_nt
- TRBJ2-1 TRBV2 TRBD1 CASRGGGQGIPNYINEQFF TGTGCCAGCAGAGGTGGAGGACAGGGCATCCCAAATTATATCAATGAGCAGTTCTTC
- TRBJ1-2 TRBV5-1 TRBD1 CASSPNGQGVAGYTF TGCGCCAGCAGCCCAAACGGACAGGGTGTGGCTGGCTACACCTTC
many TRBJ2-1 TRBV5-1 TRBD1 CASRTDWTGGEQFF TGCGCCAGCAGGACCGATTGGACAGGGGGTGAGCAGTTCTTC
once TRBJ2-5 TRBV6-2/TRBV6-3 TRBD2 CASSWTSGRETQYF TGTGCCAGCTCTTGGACTAGCGGGAGAGAGACCCAGTACTTC
many TRBJ2-7 TRBV12-3/TRBV12-4 - CAIAGGLDDEQYF TGTGCCATAGCAGGGGGGCTCGACGACGAGCAGTACTTC
- TRBJ2-3 TRBV29-1 TRBD1 CSVVVTGGLSTDTQYF TGCAGCGTTGTGGTAACAGGGGGCCTAAGCACAGATACGCAGTATTTT
few TRBJ2-5 TRBV12-3/TRBV12-4 TRBD2 CASSWEGRPQETQYF TGTGCCAGCAGCTGGGAGGGGCGGCCACAAGAGACCCAGTACTTC
- TRBJ2-1 TRBV4-1 TRBD2 CASSQGLAGGPLSYNEQFF TGCGCCAGCAGCCAGGGACTAGCGGGGGGGCCCCTCTCCTACAATGAGCAGTTCTTC
- TRBJ2-3 TRBV20-1 TRBD1 CSTATRDSHSTDTQYF TGCAGTACTGCGACCCGGGACAGCCACAGCACAGATACGCAGTATTTT
few TRBJ2-1 TRBV30 - CAWTGGASSYNEQFF TGTGCCTGGACAGGCGGGGCGAGCTCCTACAATGAGCAGTTCTTC
- TRBJ2-7 TRBV11-2 - CASSFERDSPSPYEQYF TGTGCCAGCAGCTTCGAAAGGGACTCACCGAGCCCCTACGAGCAGTACTTC
- TRBJ2-1 TRBV3-1 TRBD2 CASSQSGGHHNNEQFF TGTGCCAGCAGCCAAAGCGGGGGGCACCACAACAATGAGCAGTTCTTC
many TRBJ2-6 TRBV12-3/TRBV12-4 - CASSSETGANVLTF TGTGCCAGCAGTTCAGAGACTGGGGCCAACGTCCTGACTTTC
few TRBJ2-2 TRBV27 - CASSLPGQFANTGELFF TGTGCCAGCAGTTTACCCGGACAGTTCGCGAACACCGGGGAGCTGTTTTTT
- TRBJ2-7 TRBV3-1 TRBD1 CASSQDQGADEQYF TGTGCCAGCAGCCAAGACCAGGGGGCGGACGAGCAGTACTTC
- TRBJ2-1 TRBV10-3 - CAISEDTGSNEQFF TGTGCCATCAGTGAGGATACAGGGTCGAATGAGCAGTTCTTC
- TRBJ2-1 TRBV14 TRBD1 CASSQGGQGARGEQFF TGTGCCAGCAGCCAGGGGGGACAGGGGGCCCGCGGTGAGCAGTTCTTC
once TRBJ1-1 TRBV3-1 TRBD1 CASSHGDSGEAFF TGTGCCAGCAGCCATGGGGACAGTGGTGAAGCTTTCTTT
- TRBJ2-3 TRBV27 TRBD1 CASSRILPGQLHRYAYF TGTGCCAGCAGCCGTATTCTGCCGGGACAGTTACACAGATACGCGTATTTT
few TRBJ2-3 TRBV11-2 TRBD2 CASSRLAGAITDTQYF TGTGCCAGCAGCCGACTAGCGGGAGCCATCACAGATACGCAGTATTTT
- TRBJ2-5 TRBV10-3 TRBD1 CAIRTGTGALRETQYF TGTGCCATCAGAACCGGGACAGGGGCACTTCGTGAGACCCAGTACTTC
- TRBJ1-1 TRBV2 TRBD1 CASSEGLGQGNTEAFF TGTGCCAGCAGTGAAGGTCTCGGACAGGGTAATACTGAAGCTTTCTTT
few TRBJ1-2 TRBV3-1 TRBD1 CASSQQTGSIGYTF TGTGCCAGCAGCCAACAGACAGGGTCGATCGGCTACACCTTC
many TRBJ2-5 TRBV20-1 TRBD2 CSAISSGVQETQYF TGCAGTGCTATTTCCAGCGGGGTGCAAGAGACCCAGTACTTC
few TRBJ1-2 TRBV5-1 TRBD1 CASSLGQGGNGYTF TGCGCCAGCAGCTTGGGACAGGGCGGCAATGGCTACACCTTC
- TRBJ2-7 TRBV28 - CASSLGRTPYEQYF TGTGCCAGCAGTTTAGGCCGGACTCCCTACGAGCAGTACTTC
- TRBJ2-7 TRBV6-5 TRBD2 CASALSGSSYEQYF TGTGCCAGCGCTCTTAGCGGGAGTTCCTACGAGCAGTACTTC
- TRBJ1-5 TRBV6-1 - CASVYTINQPQHF TGTGCCAGCGTTTACACCATCAATCAGCCCCAGCATTTT
- TRBJ2-5 TRBV19 - CASRPWAQETQYF TGTGCCAGTAGGCCTTGGGCACAAGAGACCCAGTACTTC
- TRBJ2-1 TRBV20-1 TRBD2 CSAEKIEGLVDEQFF TGCAGTGCAGAAAAAATTGAGGGACTAGTCGATGAGCAGTTCTTC
few TRBJ1-2 TRBV18 - CASSPIFAGDYGYTF TGTGCCAGCTCACCTATCTTCGCCGGGGACTATGGCTACACCTTC
- TRBJ2-1 TRBV3-1 TRBD2 CASSASGGEQFF TGTGCCAGCAGCGCTAGCGGGGGTGAGCAGTTCTTC
- TRBJ2-1 TRBV7-6 TRBD2 CASSSGLAGGFDEQFF TGTGCCAGCAGCTCTGGCTTAGCGGGGGGTTTCGATGAGCAGTTCTTC
- TRBJ2-7 TRBV20-1 TRBD2 CSARDLSGGVSYEQYF TGCAGTGCTAGAGATCTCAGCGGGGGAGTCTCCTACGAGCAGTACTTC
few TRBJ2-1 TRBV7-2 - CASSSWAELQYNEQFF TGTGCCAGCAGCTCATGGGCGGAACTTCAATACAATGAGCAGTTCTTC
- TRBJ2-7 TRBV9 TRBD1 CASSSPGTGLSEQYF TGTGCCAGCAGCTCCCCCGGGACAGGTTTATCCGAGCAGTACTTC
few TRBJ2-1 TRBV6-2/TRBV6-3 - CASSYLGFRDTEQFF TGTGCCAGCAGTTACCTGGGGTTCAGGGATACTGAGCAGTTCTTC
many TRBJ2-1 TRBV6-2/TRBV6-3 - CASRTGTPSSYNEQFF TGTGCCAGCAGAACCGGGACTCCTAGCTCCTACAATGAGCAGTTCTTC